The rows below give T cell receptor beta chains drawn from one sample of a study of a mutant IDH1 vaccine in newly diagnosed glioma. Here immunoSEQ multiplex PCR was the method, and the copy in TCRdb shows in-frame clones only, minus some. The profile shows around 53,000 clones, roughly 90% of them singletons. The material sequenced was PBMCs, taken from a glioma patient treated with radiotherapy, temozolomide or both. Receptors were obtained from a man aged 40-49 years with glioma. Both conserved end residues are trimmed from each CDR3. Fields, in order: D gene, V gene, CDR3 protein. A D gene is named only where the DNA matches it firmly.

D: -
V: TRBV19
CDR3: ASSNGNTEAF

D: -
V: TRBV27
CDR3: ASSLTSSYEQY

D: TRBD2
V: TRBV7-2
CDR3: ASSQGLAGGQETQY

D: -
V: TRBV9
CDR3: ASSVRDTYEQY

D: -
V: TRBV5-6
CDR3: ASSLEARGPQH

D: TRBD1
V: TRBV11-3
CDR3: ASSQGVNTEAF

D: -
V: TRBV28
CDR3: ASSSYGYT

D: TRBD2
V: TRBV10-3
CDR3: AISGSGRGELF

D: TRBD1
V: TRBV25-1
CDR3: ASSESLGQGYGYT

D: -
V: TRBV4-1
CDR3: ASSQAQGNTIY

D: TRBD1
V: TRBV5-4
CDR3: ASSLAEGTGSYNEQF

D: -
V: TRBV9
CDR3: ASNPAGNNEQF

D: -
V: TRBV18
CDR3: ASSTSARGSGNTIY

D: -
V: TRBV5-7
CDR3: ASSPQRLWQSYEQY

D: -
V: TRBV4-3
CDR3: ASSQEWAGYNEQF

D: -
V: TRBV6-1
CDR3: ASIPAPEYAWEQF

D: -
V: TRBV6-5
CDR3: ASSYSFSGMGEKLF

D: TRBD1
V: TRBV6-5
CDR3: ASSFGDRQETQY

D: TRBD2
V: TRBV5-6
CDR3: ASSFRLAGKETQY

D: -
V: TRBV19
CDR3: ASSIEARATYEQY

D: -
V: TRBV6-5
CDR3: ASRRGRSSYNEQF